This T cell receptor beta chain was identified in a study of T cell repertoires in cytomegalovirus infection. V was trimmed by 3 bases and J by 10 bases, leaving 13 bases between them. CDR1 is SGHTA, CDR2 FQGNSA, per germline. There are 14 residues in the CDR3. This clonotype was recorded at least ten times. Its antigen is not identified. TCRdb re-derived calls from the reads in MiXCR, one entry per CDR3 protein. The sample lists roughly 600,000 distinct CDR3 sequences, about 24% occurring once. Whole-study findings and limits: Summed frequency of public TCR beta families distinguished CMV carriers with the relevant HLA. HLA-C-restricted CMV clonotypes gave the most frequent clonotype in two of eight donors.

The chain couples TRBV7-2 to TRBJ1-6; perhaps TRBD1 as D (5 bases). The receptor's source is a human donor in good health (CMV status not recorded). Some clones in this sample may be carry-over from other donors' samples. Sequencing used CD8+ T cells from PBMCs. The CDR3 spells CASSLGTSGSPLHF. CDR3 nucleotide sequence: TGTGCCAGCAGCTTGGGGACCAGCGGGTCACCCCTCCACTTT.